This is a list of T cell receptor beta chains from one sample in a study of T cells in localized non-small cell lung cancer. Sequencing was performed with immunoSEQ multiplex PCR; in TCRdb, only in-frame clones are kept and a portion is missing. This table has tens of thousands of clones, about nine tenths appearing once. The sequences come from peripheral blood, collected before any cancer treatment. These TCRs come from a man between 40 and 70 years old with stage I squamous cell lung carcinoma. The CDR3 runs from the conserved cysteine through the conserved F or W. Fields, in order: CDR3 DNA, CDR3 protein, J gene, V gene, D gene, clone size. D genes are given only for firm matches. Not every row has a clone size; where given, it reads once, few, many or a size class.

TGCAGCGTTGAACAGCAGAACACTGAAGCTTTCTTT CSVEQQNTEAFF TRBJ1-1 TRBV29-1 NA few
TGTGCCAGCTCACCAAAGAGGGGCTCTGGGGCCAACGTCCTGACTTTC CASSPKRGSGANVLTF TRBJ2-6 TRBV18 NA NA
TGTGCCAGCTCCAGGAAAAGCGACCAAGAGACCCAGTACTTC CASSRKSDQETQYF TRBJ2-5 TRBV19 NA NA
TGTGCCATCAGTTATTCGGGGACGTTACTACCTTTGAGCGAGCAGTACTTC CAISYSGTLLPLSEQYF TRBJ2-7 TRBV10-3 NA few
TGTGCCAGCAGCTTAGGGGGACGCAGCTATGGCTACACCTTC CASSLGGRSYGYTF TRBJ1-2 TRBV11-2 NA NA
TGTGCCAGCTCACCTAACACCGGGGAGCTGTTTTTT CASSPNTGELFF TRBJ2-2 TRBV18 NA NA
TGTGCCAGCAGTGAACTAGCGGGGGGGCAAGAGACCCAGTACTTC CASSELAGGQETQYF TRBJ2-5 TRBV6-1 TRBD2 NA
TGTGCCAGCAGCTCTCTTTCCACCCCCGGCCAGCCCCAGCATTTT CASSSLSTPGQPQHF TRBJ1-5 TRBV5-6 NA NA
TGTGCCAGCAGCGTAAGTTGGAGGGACAGCGCCTATGAAGCTTTCTTT CASSVSWRDSAYEAFF TRBJ1-1 TRBV7-9 TRBD1 NA
TGTGCCAGCAGCCCTGGACAGGGCAGCGGGGAGCTGTTTTTT CASSPGQGSGELFF TRBJ2-2 TRBV5-4 TRBD1 NA
TGTGCCAGCAGCCAAGAAGCCGTTAGGGGACAGCCTGGAAACACCATATATTTT CASSQEAVRGQPGNTIYF TRBJ1-3 TRBV4-2 TRBD1 NA
TGTGCCAGCAGCGGTGGGACGGGAAACACTGAAGCTTTCTTT CASSGGTGNTEAFF TRBJ1-1 TRBV4-2 NA NA
TGTGCCAGCAGCTCCGGACAGGGGGCCTTTAATTCACCCCTCCACTTT CASSSGQGAFNSPLHF TRBJ1-6 TRBV7-2 TRBD1 NA
TGTGCCACCAGTGGGCAGGGGATCGCCCACGAGCAGTACTTC CATSGQGIAHEQYF TRBJ2-7 TRBV15 NA once
TGTGCCAGCAGCTTAGGGGGGCTGAACTATGGCTACACCTTC CASSLGGLNYGYTF TRBJ1-2 TRBV7-2 NA NA
TGCGCCAGCAGCTTGGTCAGGCAGTACACCGGGGAGCTGTTTTTT CASSLVRQYTGELFF TRBJ2-2 TRBV5-1 NA NA
TGTGCCAGCAGCTTGGGTCGGACAGGGACCTATGGCTACACCTTC CASSLGRTGTYGYTF TRBJ1-2 TRBV5-4 TRBD1 NA
TGTGCCAGCAGCTTCCGGGACTTGAACACTGAAGCTTTCTTT CASSFRDLNTEAFF TRBJ1-1 TRBV13 NA once
TGTGCCAGCAGCGCCAACACAGTGGTACATGGCTACACCTTC CASSANTVVHGYTF TRBJ1-2 TRBV9 NA NA
TGCGCCAGCAGCCGAGAGGGACAGGATAATTCACCCCTCCACTTT CASSREGQDNSPLHF TRBJ1-6 TRBV4-1 TRBD1 once
TGTGCCAGCTCGCCTCCCGGGACGGCCTACGAGCAGTACTTC CASSPPGTAYEQYF TRBJ2-7 TRBV18 NA NA
TGTGCCAGCAGCTCGGCTCTCGGACAGGGGGGCAATGAGCAGTTCTTC CASSSALGQGGNEQFF TRBJ2-1 TRBV7-9 TRBD1 NA
TGTGCCAGCGGGACGGTCTACAATGAGCAGTTCTTC CASGTVYNEQFF TRBJ2-1 TRBV28 NA NA
TGTGCCAAAAGTGGGTCAGGGAACACAGATACGCAGTATTTT CAKSGSGNTDTQYF TRBJ2-3 TRBV7-9 NA NA
TGTGCCAGCAGCCGAGGGACCACTCTCAGGACCGGGGAGCTGTTTTTT CASSRGTTLRTGELFF TRBJ2-2 TRBV7-9 NA NA
TGTGCCAGCAGCTTGTACTACCAGGGGGACTATGGCTACACCTTC CASSLYYQGDYGYTF TRBJ1-2 TRBV5-6 TRBD1 NA
TGTGCCAGTATCCAGACAGGGGCGGGGGATGGCTACACCTTC CASIQTGAGDGYTF TRBJ1-2 TRBV19 TRBD1 NA
TGTGCCAGTAGTATCTCCGGCAGCCCCTCGGCGGAGCTGTTTTTT CASSISGSPSAELFF TRBJ2-2 TRBV19 NA NA
TGTGCCAGCAGCGTAGACGGACAGGGGTTTGGCGAGCAGTACTTC CASSVDGQGFGEQYF TRBJ2-7 TRBV9 TRBD1 NA
TGTGCCAGCAGAAAACAGGGGATGAACACTGAAGCTTTCTTT CASRKQGMNTEAFF TRBJ1-1 TRBV6-5 TRBD1 NA
TGTGCCAGCAGTGACAAGGGCTCGGGCACAGATACGCAGTATTTT CASSDKGSGTDTQYF TRBJ2-3 TRBV2 NA NA
TGTGCCAGCAGCGTAGGCGGGACAGGGGTCGAGATTGGAAACACCATATATTTT CASSVGGTGVEIGNTIYF TRBJ1-3 TRBV9 TRBD1 NA
TGTGCCACAGGACTGGGGAGCTCTGGAAACACCATATATTTT CATGLGSSGNTIYF TRBJ1-3 TRBV19 NA NA
TGTGCCAGCAGAGCAGGGGGCTCCATGAATGAGCAGTTCTTC CASRAGGSMNEQFF TRBJ2-1 TRBV6-1 TRBD1 NA
TGTGCTAGTGGTTTGGTAAGGGGAAGGACCGGGGAGCTGTTTTTT CASGLVRGRTGELFF TRBJ2-2 TRBV12-5 NA NA
TGTGCCAGCAGGGGGGACAGCCGCAATTCACCCCTCCACTTT CASRGDSRNSPLHF TRBJ1-6 TRBV7-2 TRBD1 NA
TGTGCCAGCAGCCAAGATAAGGCGAACACCGGGGAGCTGTTTTTT CASSQDKANTGELFF TRBJ2-2 TRBV4-2 NA NA
TGTGCCAGCAGCTTGTCTGGTCAGCCCCAGCATTTT CASSLSGQPQHF TRBJ1-5 TRBV5-8 NA once
TGTGCCAGCAGCCCACAAAGGAGTGGACTGTCTTCTACCCTCGAGCAGTACTTC CASSPQRSGLSSTLEQYF TRBJ2-7 TRBV7-8 NA NA
TGTGCCAGCTCACTCGATTTGACACTTGTACCTTTCTTT CASSLDLTLVPFF TRBJ1-1 TRBV18 NA NA
TGTGCCAGCAGCTTAACCGTAGAACAAGAGACCCAGTACTTC CASSLTVEQETQYF TRBJ2-5 TRBV7-9 NA NA
TGTGCCAGCAGGATCGGGACAGGCTTTTATGGCTACACCTTC CASRIGTGFYGYTF TRBJ1-2 TRBV6-1 TRBD1 NA
TGCGCCAGCAGCCAAGTAACGATCAGGGAGAAACGCTCACCCCTCCACTTT CASSQVTIREKRSPLHF TRBJ1-6 TRBV4-1 NA NA
TGTGCCAGCAGCTTAGGGGGACAGCGGAATTCACCCCTCCACTTT CASSLGGQRNSPLHF TRBJ1-6 TRBV7-2 TRBD1 NA
TGTGCCAGCTATAAAACAGGGTCTGGAAACACCATATATTTT CASYKTGSGNTIYF TRBJ1-3 TRBV6-1 NA NA
TGTGCCAGTAGTACCTCCGGGTCGGGGGGAGATGAGCAGTTCTTC CASSTSGSGGDEQFF TRBJ2-1 TRBV19 TRBD2 NA
TGTGCCAGCAGCCCACGGCAGAACACTGAAGCTTTCTTT CASSPRQNTEAFF TRBJ1-1 TRBV7-9 NA NA
TGTGCCAGCAGCTTAGGGGTTACCGGGGGTGAAAAACTGTTTTTT CASSLGVTGGEKLFF TRBJ1-4 TRBV7-2 NA NA
TGTGCCAGCATCGACGTAACAGCTTATAGCAATCAGCCCCAGCATTTT CASIDVTAYSNQPQHF TRBJ1-5 TRBV28 NA NA
TGCAGCGTTGAAGGTGGGACAGCCCTAAGAGCTTTCTTT CSVEGGTALRAFF TRBJ1-1 TRBV29-1 TRBD1 NA
TGTGCCAGCAGCTTGGATTGGGAGGACGCTTTCTTT CASSLDWEDAFF TRBJ1-1 TRBV5-5 NA NA